This T cell receptor (beta chain) appears in the sequencing data of a study of regulatory T cells in long-lasting Graves disease (dated by TCRdb to the early 2020s). The study in broad terms: To count as having persistent Graves' disease, a patient had to have received antithyroid drug treatment for over 5 years with TSH receptor autoantibodies remaining persistently positive. This study used TCR sequencing and RNA sequencing of peripheral blood to compare persistent Graves' disease patients against newly diagnosed Graves' disease patients. In the clinical cohort, patients with persistent Graves' disease had used antithyroid drugs for an average of roughly ten years. A total of about 33 samples underwent TCR sequencing: some 13 from persistent and around 20 from newly diagnosed Graves' disease patients. The study took place in China and was registered as a clinical trial. On the study overall, not on this receptor specifically: Preferential use of TRBV28, TRBJ1-2 and TRBJ2-5 was observed in persistent disease, whereas TRBV20-1 and TRBJ2-1 were favored in newly diagnosed disease. Only the TCR beta chain was sequenced and analyzed. Compared with newly diagnosed patients, persistent Graves' disease patients had lower TCR Shannon entropy and fewer highly expanded clones, which suggests clonal expansion. The authors noted that the small sample size was a limitation that may lower accuracy. Peripheral blood alone was examined, since thyroid tissue, which constituted the primary lesion, could not be accessed. A larger number of public clonotypes was shared among persistent patients (approximately 3,000) than among newly diagnosed patients (roughly 980).

The junction carries 9 bases between V and J, which are trimmed by 5 bases and 4 bases respectively. The germline V gene sets CDR1 to SGHRS and CDR2 to YFSETQ. The CDR3 starts with the cysteine, ends with the phenylalanine, and has 13 residues. The CDR3 DNA has 39 bases and is translated from base 1. Libraries were built with multiplex PCR. Sequenced on an Illumina HiSeq 4000. TCR beta libraries were built with iRepertoire HTBI primers and Arm-PCR amplification of CDR3 regions. Gel purification was performed on PCR products prior to sequencing. In the source study's methods: Gene usage analysis of CDR3 amino acid clonotypes relied on the approximately 60 TRBV and around 14 TRBJ segments identified across samples. COPE and FqMerger were used to merge the filtered high-quality paired reads into contigs. BLAST was used to align contigs to the IMGT TRBV, TRBD and TRBJ reference genes, and CDR3 was defined following IMGT. Clonotypes above 0.1% frequency were classified as highly expanded clones. Shannon entropy served as the measure of repertoire diversity, while the Gini coefficient captured V-J evenness. Clonotypes shared by more than one individual were considered public. In TCRdb, the public reads were trimmed at Q25 with fastp and aligned with MiXCR, with productive beta chains retained. Entries are consolidated by CDR3 protein sequence, retaining the most common genes and DNA. What appears here as the V and J calls and clone size reflects TCRdb's work, not the paper's. The sample table records around 340,000 distinct CDR3 sequences; about 20% of these occur just once. Over 25% of the sample is taken by the ten largest.

This clonotype turned up a few times. The antigen this receptor binds is unknown. The record has no base qualities; no much larger clone is one base away. The time point label on this specimen signifies: persistent/refractory GD, antithyroid drugs over 5 years with positive TRAb. For both TCR sequencing and RNA sequencing, RNA was extracted from PBMCs using TRIzol. The diagnosis of Graves' disease was made according to American Thyroid Association guidelines. Patients for the study were recruited at an endocrinology department in Xi'an, China. Each patient gave 9 to 10 milliliters of peripheral blood, collected in an EDTA anticoagulant tube. Ficoll Paque Plus density gradient separation was used to isolate PBMCs, and no further T cell sorting was done. An Agilent 2100 Bioanalyzer and agarose gel were used to assess RNA quality, and a NanoDrop 2000 was used to measure RNA concentration.

The chain couples TRBV5-1 to TRBJ1-4; a weak D assignment points to TRBD1 (5 bases agree). Material: peripheral blood mononuclear cells (PBMCs), obtained when the disease was refractory, from a patient treated with antithyroid drugs. The sequence was collected from a female donor with Graves disease. The CDR3 loop reads CASRGLNNEKLFF. The DNA is as follows: TGCGCCAGCAGGGGGCTGAATAATGAAAAACTGTTTTTT.